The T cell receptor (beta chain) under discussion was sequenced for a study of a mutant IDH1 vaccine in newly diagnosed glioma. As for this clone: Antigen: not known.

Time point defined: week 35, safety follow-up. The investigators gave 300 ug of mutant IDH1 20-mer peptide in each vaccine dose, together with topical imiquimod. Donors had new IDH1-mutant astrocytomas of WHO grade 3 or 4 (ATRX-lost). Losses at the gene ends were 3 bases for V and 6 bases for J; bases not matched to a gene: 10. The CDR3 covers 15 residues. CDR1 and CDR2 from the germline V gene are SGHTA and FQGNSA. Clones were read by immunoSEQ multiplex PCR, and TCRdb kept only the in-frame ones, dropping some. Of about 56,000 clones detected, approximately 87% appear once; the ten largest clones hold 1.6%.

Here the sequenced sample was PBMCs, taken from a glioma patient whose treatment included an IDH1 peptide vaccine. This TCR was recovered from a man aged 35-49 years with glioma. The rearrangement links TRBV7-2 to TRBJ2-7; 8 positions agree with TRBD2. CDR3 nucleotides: TGTGCCAGCAGCTTTATAAGCGGGAGTGTGGGCGAGCAGTACTTC. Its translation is CASSFISGSVGEQYF.